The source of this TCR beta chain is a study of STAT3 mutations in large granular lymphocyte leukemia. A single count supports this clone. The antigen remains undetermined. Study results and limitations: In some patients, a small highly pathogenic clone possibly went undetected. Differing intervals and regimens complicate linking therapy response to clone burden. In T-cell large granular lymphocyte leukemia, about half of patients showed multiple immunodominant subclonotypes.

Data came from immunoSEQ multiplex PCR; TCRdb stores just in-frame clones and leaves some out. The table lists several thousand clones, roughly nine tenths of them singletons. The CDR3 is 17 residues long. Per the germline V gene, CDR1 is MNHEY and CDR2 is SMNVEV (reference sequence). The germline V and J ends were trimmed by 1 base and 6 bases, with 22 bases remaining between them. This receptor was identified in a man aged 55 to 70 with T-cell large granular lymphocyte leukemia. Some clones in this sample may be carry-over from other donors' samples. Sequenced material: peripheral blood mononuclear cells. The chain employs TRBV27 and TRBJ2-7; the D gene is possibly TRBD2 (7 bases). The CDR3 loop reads CASSLFTAGSRGGEQYF. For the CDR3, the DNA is TGTGCCAGCAGTTTATTTACAGCGGGGTCCAGGGGAGGCGAGCAGTACTTC.